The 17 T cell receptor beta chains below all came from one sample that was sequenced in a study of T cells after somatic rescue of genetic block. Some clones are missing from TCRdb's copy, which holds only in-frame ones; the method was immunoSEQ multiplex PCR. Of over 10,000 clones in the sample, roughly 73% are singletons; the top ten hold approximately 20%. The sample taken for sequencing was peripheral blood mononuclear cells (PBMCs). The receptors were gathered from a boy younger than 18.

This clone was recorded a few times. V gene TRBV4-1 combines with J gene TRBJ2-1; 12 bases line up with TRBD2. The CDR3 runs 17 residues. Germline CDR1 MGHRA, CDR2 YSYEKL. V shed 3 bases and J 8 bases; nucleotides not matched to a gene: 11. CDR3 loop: CASSHALAGGPGDEQFF. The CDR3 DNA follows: TGCGCCAGCAGCCACGCCCTAGCGGGAGGGCCGGGGGATGAGCAGTTCTTC.

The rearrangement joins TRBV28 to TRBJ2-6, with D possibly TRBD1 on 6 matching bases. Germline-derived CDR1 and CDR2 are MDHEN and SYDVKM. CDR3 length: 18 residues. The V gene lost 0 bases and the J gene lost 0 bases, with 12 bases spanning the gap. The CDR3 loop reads CASSLCRGPSSGANVLTF. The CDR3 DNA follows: TGTGCCAGCAGTTTATGCAGGGGACCGAGCTCTGGGGCCAACGTCCTGACTTTC.

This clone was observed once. The CDR3 DNA sequence: TGCGCCAGCGAGGACCTTAGCACAGATACGCAGTATTTT. Its protein product is CASEDLSTDTQYF. The J gene is TRBJ2-3, the V gene TRBV10-2; D gene unclear. V shed 8 bases and J shed 0 bases, with 9 bases lying between them. CDR1 WSHSY and CDR2 SAAADI come from the germline V gene. CDR3 size: 13 residues.

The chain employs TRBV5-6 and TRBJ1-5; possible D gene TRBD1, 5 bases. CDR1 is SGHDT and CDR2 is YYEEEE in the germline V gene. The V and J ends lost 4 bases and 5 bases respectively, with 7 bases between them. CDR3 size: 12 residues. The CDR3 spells CASSKQDQPQHF. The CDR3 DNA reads TGTGCCAGCAGCAAACAGGATCAGCCCCAGCATTTT. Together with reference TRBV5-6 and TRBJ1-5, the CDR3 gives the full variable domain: DAGVTQSPTHLIKTRGQQVTLRCSPKSGHDTVSWYQQALGQGPQFIFQYYEEEERQRGNFPDRFSGHQFPNYSSELNVNALLLGDSALYLCASSKQDQPQHFGDGTRLSIL.

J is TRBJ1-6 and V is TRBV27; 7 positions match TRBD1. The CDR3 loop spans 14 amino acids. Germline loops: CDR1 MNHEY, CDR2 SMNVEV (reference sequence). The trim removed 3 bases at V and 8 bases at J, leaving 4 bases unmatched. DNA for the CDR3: TGTGCCAGCAGTTTGACAGGGAATTATTCACCCCTCCACTTT. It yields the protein CASSLTGNYSPLHF.

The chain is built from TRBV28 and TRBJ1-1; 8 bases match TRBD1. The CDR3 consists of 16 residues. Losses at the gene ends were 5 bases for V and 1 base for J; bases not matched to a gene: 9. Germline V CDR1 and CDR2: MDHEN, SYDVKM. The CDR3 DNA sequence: TGTGCCAGCAGTCCCGAACAGGGGGTGGGGAACACTGAAGCTTTCTTT. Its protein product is CASSPEQGVGNTEAFF. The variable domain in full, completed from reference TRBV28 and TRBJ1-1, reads DVKVTQSSRYLVKRTGEKVFLECVQDMDHENMFWYRQDPGLGLRLIYFSYDVKMKEKGDIPEGYSVSREKKERFSLILESASTNQTSMYLCASSPEQGVGNTEAFFGQGTRLTVV.

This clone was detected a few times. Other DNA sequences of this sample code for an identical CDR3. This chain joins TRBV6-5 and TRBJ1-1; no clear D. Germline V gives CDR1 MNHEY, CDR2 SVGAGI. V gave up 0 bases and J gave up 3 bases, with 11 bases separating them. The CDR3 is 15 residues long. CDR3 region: CASSYSGYRDTEAFF. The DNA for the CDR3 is TGTGCCAGCAGTTACTCGGGGTACAGAGACACTGAAGCTTTCTTT.

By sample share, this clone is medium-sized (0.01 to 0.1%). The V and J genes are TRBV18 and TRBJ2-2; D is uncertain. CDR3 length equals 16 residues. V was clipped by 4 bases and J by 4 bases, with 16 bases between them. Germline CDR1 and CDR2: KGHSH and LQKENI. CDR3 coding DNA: TGTGCCAGCTCACTTTTTGGGGTCCTAGGCACCGGGGAGCTGTTTTTT. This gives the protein CASSLFGVLGTGELFF.

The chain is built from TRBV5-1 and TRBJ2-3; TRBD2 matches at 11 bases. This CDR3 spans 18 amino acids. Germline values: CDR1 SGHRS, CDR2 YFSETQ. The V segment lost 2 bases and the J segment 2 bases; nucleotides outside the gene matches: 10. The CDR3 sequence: CASSLASGGLGNTDTQYF. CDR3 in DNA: TGCGCCAGCAGCTTAGCTAGCGGGGGGTTAGGGAACACAGATACGCAGTATTTT. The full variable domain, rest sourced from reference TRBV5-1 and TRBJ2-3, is KAGVTQTPRYLIKTRGQQVTLSCSPISGHRSVSWYQQTPGQGLQFLFEYFSETQRNKGNFPGRFSGRQFSNSRSEMNVSTLELGDSALYLCASSLASGGLGNTDTQYFGPGTRLTVL.

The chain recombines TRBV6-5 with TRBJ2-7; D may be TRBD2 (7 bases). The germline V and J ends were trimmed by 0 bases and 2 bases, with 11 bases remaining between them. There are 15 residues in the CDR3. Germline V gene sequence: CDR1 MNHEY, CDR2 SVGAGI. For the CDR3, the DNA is TGTGCCAGCAGTTACTCAGGGGGGGGCCCCTACGAGCAGTACTTC. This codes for CASSYSGGGPYEQYF.

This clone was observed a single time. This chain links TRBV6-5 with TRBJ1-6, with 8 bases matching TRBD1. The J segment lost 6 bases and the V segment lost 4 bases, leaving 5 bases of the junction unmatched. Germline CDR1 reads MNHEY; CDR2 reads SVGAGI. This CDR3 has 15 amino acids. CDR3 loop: CASSFGQGGNSPLHF. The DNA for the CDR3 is TGTGCCAGCAGTTTTGGACAGGGTGGTAATTCACCCCTCCACTTT.

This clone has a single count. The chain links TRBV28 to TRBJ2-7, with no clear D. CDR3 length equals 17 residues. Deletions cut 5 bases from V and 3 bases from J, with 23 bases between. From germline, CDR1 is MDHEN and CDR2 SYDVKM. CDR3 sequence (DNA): TGTGCCAGCAGTCCCCAGCTCCCGGAGACCTTGAACTACGAGCAGTACTTC. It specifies CASSPQLPETLNYEQYF.

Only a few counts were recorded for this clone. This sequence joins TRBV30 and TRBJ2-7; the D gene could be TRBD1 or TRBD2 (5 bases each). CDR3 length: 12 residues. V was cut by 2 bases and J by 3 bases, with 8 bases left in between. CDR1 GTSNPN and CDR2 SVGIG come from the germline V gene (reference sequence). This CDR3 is CAWSLGRYEQYF. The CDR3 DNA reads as TGTGCCTGGAGTCTGGGACGCTACGAGCAGTACTTC.

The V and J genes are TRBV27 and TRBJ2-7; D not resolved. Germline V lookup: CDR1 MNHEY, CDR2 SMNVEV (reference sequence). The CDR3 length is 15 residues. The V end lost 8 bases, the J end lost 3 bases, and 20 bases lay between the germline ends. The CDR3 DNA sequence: TGTGCCAGCCGTCTGGTGGCATACAGTGACTACGAGCAGTACTTC. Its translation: CASRLVAYSDYEQYF.

For the CDR3, the DNA is TGTGCCAGCAGCTTAGGGGGGGGCTACGAGCAGTACTTC. This sequence encodes CASSLGGGYEQYF. This sequence joins TRBV11-2 and TRBJ2-7; 7 nucleotides line up with TRBD2. The CDR3 extends over 13 amino acids. Germline CDR1 and CDR2: SGHAT and FQNNGV. V shed 1 base, J shed 3 bases, and the junction held 0 bases outside the gene matches.

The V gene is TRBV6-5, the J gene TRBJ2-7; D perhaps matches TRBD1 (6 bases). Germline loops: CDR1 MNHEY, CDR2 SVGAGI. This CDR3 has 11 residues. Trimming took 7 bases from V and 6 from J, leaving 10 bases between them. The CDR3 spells CASKQGREQYF. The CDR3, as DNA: TGTGCCAGCAAACAGGGTCGCGAGCAGTACTTC.

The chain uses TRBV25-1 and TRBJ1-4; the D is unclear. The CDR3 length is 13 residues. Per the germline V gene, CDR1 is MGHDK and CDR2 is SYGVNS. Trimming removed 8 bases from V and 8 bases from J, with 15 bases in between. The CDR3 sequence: CASSEPIWEKLFF. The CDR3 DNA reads TGTGCCAGCTCTGAACCTATCTGGGAAAAACTGTTTTTT.